Detailed here is one TCR beta chain. Its specificity is unknown. Losses at the gene ends were 5 bases for V and 2 bases for J; bases not matched to a gene: 2. Germline CDR1 and CDR2: MNHNS and SASEGT. CDR3 length: 14 residues. This sample is part of a study of shared clonotypes between healthy human individuals. Study-level points and caveats: Compared with memory subsets, naive subsets generally had larger estimated richness. Relative to clonotypes present in all four donors, those not shared had lower generation probabilities.

Data came from immunoSEQ multiplex PCR; TCRdb stores just in-frame clones and leaves some out. The table has approximately 2.5 million clones, 93% seen once; the top ten hold 0.36%. Sequenced material: naive CD4+ T cells from PBMCs. Subset denoted: CD45RA+ positively selected. This chain links TRBV6-1 with TRBJ2-7; the match to TRBD2 covers 11 bases. The receptor comes from a man between 18 and 29 years old in good health. Some clones in this sample may be carry-over from other donors' samples. Here the CDR3 DNA reads TGTGCCAGCAGTAGACTAGCGGGGACCTACGAGCAGTACTTC. This codes for CASSRLAGTYEQYF.